Many counts were recorded for the clone carrying this T cell receptor (beta chain). Its antigen is currently unknown. These data come from a study of T cells in Graves' hyperthyroidism and ophthalmopathy. Study findings and constraints: Stable hyperthyroidism was separated from ophthalmopathy by a model based on 13 V-J features. Researchers found most expanded thyroid clonotypes above 0.001 in blood as well. Model-based prediction identified ophthalmopathy a median roughly six months prior to its onset.

RNA transcripts served as the template for amplifying TCR beta CDR3 regions. TCR CDR3 underwent first-round RT-PCR with the HTBI primer set. TCRdb re-called the multiplex PCR reads with MiXCR, one entry per CDR3 protein. Altogether about 570,000 distinct CDR3 sequences are present, around 46% being singletons, with the ten largest covering under 20%. The clonotype was recovered from an adult woman with Graves' disease, either hyperthyroidism or ophthalmopathy (not recorded which). Sample: peripheral blood or thyroid tissue (not recorded which).

The CDR3 DNA is TGCAGTGCTAGCGGACAGGGGAATTCAGGCGAGCAGTACTTC. As protein: CSASGQGNSGEQYF. The chain is built from TRBV20-1 and TRBJ2-7, with 9 nucleotides matching TRBD1. V trimming: 3 bases; J trimming: 6 bases; junction bases outside the gene matches: 9. The CDR3 has 14 amino acids. Per germline, CDR1 DFQATT and CDR2 SNEGSKA (reference sequence).